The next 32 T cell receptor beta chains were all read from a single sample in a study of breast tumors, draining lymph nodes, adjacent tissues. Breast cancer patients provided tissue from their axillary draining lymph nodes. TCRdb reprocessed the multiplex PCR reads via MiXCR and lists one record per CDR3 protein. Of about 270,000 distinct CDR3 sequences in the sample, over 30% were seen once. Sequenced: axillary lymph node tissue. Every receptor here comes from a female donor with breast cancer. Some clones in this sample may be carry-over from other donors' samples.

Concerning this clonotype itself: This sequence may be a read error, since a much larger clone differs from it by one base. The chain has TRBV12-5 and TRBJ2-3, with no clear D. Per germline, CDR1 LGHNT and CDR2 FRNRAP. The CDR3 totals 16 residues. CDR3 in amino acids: CASGLVISISTDTLYF. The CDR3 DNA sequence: TGTGCTAGTGGTTTGGTAATCTCGATAAGCACAGATACGCTGTATTTT.

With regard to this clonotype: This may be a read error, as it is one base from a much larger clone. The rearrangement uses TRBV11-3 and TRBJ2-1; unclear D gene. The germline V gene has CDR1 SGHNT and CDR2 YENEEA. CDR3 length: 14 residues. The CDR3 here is CAGSLGWQNNEQFF. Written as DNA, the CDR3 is TGTGCCGGCAGCTTAGGTTGGCAGAACAATGAGCAGTTCTTC.

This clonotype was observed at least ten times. The DNA for the CDR3 is TGTGCCAGCAGCTCCTTGAGGGCGAGCTCCTACAATGAGCAGTTCTTC. It is translated as CASSSLRASSYNEQFF. This chain uses TRBV11-2 with TRBJ2-1, with TRBD2 as a possible D gene (5 bases). Germline V CDR1 and CDR2: SGHAT, FQNNGV. Trimming stripped 4 bases from V and 0 bases from J, with 13 bases between. This CDR3 comprises 16 residues. Drawing the rest from reference TRBV11-2 and TRBJ2-1, the complete variable domain is EAGVAQSPRYKIIEKRQSVAFWCNPISGHATLYWYQQILGQGPKLLIQFQNNGVVDDSQLPKDRFSAERLKGVDSTLKIQPAKLEDSAVYLCASSSLRASSYNEQFFGPGTRLTVL.

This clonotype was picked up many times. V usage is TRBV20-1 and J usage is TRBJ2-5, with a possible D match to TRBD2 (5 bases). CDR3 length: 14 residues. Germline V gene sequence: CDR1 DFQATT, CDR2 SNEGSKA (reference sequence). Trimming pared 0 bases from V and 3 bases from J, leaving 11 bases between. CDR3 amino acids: CSARDVLGKETQYF. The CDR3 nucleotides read TGCAGTGCTAGAGATGTACTAGGAAAAGAGACCCAGTACTTC.

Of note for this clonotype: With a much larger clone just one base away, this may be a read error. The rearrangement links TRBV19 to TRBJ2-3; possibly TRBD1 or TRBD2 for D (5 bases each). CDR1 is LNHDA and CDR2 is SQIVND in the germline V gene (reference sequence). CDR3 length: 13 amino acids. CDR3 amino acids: CASNGGRADTQCF. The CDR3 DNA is TGTGCCAGTAATGGGGGTAGGGCAGATACGCAGTGTTTT.

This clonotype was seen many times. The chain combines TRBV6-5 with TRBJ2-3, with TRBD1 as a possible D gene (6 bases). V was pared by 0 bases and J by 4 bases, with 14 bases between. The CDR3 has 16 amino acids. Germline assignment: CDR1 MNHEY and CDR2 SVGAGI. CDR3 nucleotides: TGTGCCAGCAGTTACTCGACGCGACAGGTAGCAGATACGCAGTATTTT. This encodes CASSYSTRQVADTQYF.

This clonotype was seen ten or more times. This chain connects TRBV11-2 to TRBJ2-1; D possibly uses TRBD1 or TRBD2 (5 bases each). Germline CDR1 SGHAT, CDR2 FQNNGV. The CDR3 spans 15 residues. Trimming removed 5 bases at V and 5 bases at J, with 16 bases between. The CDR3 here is CASSNTRGKHNEQFF. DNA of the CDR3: TGTGCCAGCAGCAACACTAGGGGCAAACACAATGAGCAGTTCTTC.

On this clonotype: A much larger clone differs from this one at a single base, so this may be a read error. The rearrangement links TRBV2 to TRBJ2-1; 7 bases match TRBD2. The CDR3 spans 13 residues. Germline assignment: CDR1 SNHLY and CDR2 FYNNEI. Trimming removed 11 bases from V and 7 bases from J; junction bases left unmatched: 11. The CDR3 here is CAGAGTKGNEQFF. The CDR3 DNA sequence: TGTGCCGGCGCCGGGACTAAGGGTAATGAGCAGTTCTTC.

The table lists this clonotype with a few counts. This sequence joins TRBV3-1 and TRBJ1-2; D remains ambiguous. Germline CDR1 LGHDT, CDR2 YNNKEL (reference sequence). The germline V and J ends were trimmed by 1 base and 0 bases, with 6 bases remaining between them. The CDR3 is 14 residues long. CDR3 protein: CASSQGAANYGYTF. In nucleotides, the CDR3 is TGTGCCAGCAGCCAAGGTGCAGCTAACTATGGCTACACCTTC.

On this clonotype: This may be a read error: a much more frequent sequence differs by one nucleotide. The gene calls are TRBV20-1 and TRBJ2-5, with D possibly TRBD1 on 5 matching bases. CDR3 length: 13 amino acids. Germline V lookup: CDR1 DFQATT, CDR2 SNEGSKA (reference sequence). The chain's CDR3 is CSARDGGQETRYF. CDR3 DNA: TGCAGTGCTAGAGATGGCGGACAAGAGACCCGGTACTTC.

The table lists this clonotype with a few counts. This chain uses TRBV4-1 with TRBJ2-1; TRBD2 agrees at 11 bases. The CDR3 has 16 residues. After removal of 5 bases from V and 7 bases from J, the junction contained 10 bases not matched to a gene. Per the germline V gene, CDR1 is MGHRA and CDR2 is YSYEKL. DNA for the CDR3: TGCGCCAGCAGCTCACCATTAGCGGGAGGGCCGAATGAGCAGTTCTTC. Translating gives CASSSPLAGGPNEQFF.

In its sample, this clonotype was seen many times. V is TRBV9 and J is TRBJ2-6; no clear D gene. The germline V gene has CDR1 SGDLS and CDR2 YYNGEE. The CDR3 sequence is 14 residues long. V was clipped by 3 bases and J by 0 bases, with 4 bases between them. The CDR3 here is CASSGSSGANVLTF. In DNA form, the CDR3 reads TGTGCCAGCAGCGGGTCCTCTGGGGCCAACGTCCTGACTTTC.

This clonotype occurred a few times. CDR3 in amino acids: CASSIGRTGVEAFF. Here the CDR3 DNA reads TGCGCCAGCAGCATCGGGAGGACAGGAGTTGAAGCTTTCTTT. The V and J genes are TRBV5-1 and TRBJ1-1; TRBD1 aligns across 7 bases. After removal of 4 bases from V and 7 bases from J, the junction contained 10 bases not matched to a gene. The CDR3 is 14 amino acids. Germline V gives CDR1 SGHRS, CDR2 YFSETQ.

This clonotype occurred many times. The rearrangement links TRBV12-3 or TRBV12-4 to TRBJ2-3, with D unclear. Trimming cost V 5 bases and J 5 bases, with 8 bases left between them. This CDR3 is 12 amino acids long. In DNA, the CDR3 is TGTGCCAGCAGTAATCGGGTAGATACGCAGTATTTT. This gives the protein CASSNRVDTQYF.

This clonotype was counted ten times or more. CDR3 in DNA: TGTGCCAGTGGGCTTAGTAGTCAGCCCCAGCATTTT. Residues: CASGLSSQPQHF. The chain combines TRBV2 with TRBJ1-5; no reliable D call. This CDR3 region has 12 residues. Germline V gene sequence: CDR1 SNHLY, CDR2 FYNNEI. Trimming took 9 bases from V and 6 from J, leaving 12 bases between them.

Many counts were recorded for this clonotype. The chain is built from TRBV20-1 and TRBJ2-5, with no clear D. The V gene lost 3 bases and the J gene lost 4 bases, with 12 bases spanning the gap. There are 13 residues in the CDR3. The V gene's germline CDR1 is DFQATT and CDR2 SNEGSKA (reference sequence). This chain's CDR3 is CSASSRWGETQYF. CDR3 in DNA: TGCAGTGCTAGTTCTCGGTGGGGAGAGACCCAGTACTTC.

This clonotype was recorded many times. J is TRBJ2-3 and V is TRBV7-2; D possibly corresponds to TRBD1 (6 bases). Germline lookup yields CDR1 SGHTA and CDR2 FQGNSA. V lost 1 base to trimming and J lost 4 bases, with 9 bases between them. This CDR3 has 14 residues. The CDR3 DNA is TGTGCCAGCAGCTTAGGGCAGGGGCCAGATACGCAGTATTTT. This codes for CASSLGQGPDTQYF.

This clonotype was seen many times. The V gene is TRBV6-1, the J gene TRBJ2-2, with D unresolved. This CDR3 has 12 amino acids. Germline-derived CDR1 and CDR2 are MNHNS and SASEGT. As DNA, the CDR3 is TGTGCGAGCCGGCTAAGTGGGGGGGAGCTGTTTTTT. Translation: CASRLSGGELFF.

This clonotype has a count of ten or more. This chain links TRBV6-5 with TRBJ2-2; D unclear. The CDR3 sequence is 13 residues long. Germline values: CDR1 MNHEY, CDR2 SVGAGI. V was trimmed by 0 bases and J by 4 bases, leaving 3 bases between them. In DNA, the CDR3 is TGTGCCAGCAGTTACTCGGGCACCGGGGAGCTGTTTTTT. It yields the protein CASSYSGTGELFF.

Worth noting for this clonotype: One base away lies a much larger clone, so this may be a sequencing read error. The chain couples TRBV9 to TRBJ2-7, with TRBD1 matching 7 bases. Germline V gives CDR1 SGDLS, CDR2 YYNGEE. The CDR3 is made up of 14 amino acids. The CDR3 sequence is CASSVDRAFDEQSF. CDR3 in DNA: TGTGCCAGCAGCGTTGACAGGGCGTTCGACGAGCAGTCCTTC.

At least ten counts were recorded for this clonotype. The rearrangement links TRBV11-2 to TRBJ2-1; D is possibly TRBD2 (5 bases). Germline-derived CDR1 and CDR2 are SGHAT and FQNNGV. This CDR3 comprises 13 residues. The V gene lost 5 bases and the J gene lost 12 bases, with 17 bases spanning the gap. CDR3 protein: CASSRKVEGPQFF. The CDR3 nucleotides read TGTGCCAGCAGCCGAAAGGTCGAGGGCCCGCAGTTCTTC.

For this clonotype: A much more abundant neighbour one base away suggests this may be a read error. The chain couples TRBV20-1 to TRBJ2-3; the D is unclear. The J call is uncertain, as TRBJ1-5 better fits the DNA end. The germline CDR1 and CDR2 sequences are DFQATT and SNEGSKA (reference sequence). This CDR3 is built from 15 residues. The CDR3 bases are TGCAGTGCCTCACCACTAGCGGGAGTTCTAGATACGCAGCATTTT. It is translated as CSASPLAGVLDTQHF.

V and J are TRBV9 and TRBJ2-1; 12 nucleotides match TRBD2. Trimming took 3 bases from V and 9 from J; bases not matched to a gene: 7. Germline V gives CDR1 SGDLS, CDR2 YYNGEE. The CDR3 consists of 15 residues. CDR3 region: CASSATSGSYGEQFF. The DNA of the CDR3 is TGTGCCAGCAGCGCGACTAGCGGGAGTTACGGTGAGCAGTTCTTC.

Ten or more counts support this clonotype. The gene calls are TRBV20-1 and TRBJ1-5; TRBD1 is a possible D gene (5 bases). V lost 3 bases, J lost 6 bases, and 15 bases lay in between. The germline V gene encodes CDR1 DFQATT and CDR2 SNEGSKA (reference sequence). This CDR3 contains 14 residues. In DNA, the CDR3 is TGCAGTGCTAGTTTATCAGGCGGGGGTCAGCCCCAGCATTTT. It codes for CSASLSGGGQPQHF.

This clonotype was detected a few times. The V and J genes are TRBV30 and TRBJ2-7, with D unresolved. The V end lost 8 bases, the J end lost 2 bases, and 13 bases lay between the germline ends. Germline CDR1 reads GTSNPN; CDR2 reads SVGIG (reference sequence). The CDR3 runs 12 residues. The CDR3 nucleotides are TGTGCCGTGTTTGGGAACCCCTACGAGCAGTACTTC. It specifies CAVFGNPYEQYF.

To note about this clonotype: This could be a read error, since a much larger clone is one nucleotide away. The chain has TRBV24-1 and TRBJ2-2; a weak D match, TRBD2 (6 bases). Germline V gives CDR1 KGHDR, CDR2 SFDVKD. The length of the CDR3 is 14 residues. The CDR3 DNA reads TGTGCCACCAGTGATACTCTGGACACCGGGGGGCTGTTTTTT. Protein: CATSDTLDTGGLFF.

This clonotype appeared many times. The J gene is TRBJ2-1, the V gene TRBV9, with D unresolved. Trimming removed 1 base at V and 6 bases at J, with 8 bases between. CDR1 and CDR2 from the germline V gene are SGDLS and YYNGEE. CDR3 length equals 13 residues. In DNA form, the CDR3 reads TGTGCCAGCAGCGTATTTGTGACCAATGAGCAGTTCTTC. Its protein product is CASSVFVTNEQFF.

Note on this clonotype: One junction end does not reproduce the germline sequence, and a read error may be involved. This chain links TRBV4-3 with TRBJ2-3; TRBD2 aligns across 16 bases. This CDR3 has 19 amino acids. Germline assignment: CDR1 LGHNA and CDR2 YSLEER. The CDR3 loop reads CASGQDRGLAGGLGDTQYF. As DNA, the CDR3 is TGCGCCAGCGGCCAAGATCGGGGACTAGCGGGAGGGCTGGGAGATACGCAGTATTTT.

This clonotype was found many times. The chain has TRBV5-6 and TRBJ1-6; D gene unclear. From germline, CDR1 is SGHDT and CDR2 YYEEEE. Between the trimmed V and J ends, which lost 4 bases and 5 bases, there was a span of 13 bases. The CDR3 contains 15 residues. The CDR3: CASSRVGQNNSPLHF. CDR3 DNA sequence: TGTGCCAGCAGCAGGGTGGGCCAAAATAATTCACCCCTCCACTTT.

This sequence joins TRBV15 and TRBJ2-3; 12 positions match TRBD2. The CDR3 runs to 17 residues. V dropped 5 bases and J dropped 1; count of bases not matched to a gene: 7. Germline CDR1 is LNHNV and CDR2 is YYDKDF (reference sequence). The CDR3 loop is CATSRLAGVGGTDTQYF. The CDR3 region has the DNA TGTGCCACCAGCCGACTAGCGGGAGTGGGGGGCACAGATACGCAGTATTTT.

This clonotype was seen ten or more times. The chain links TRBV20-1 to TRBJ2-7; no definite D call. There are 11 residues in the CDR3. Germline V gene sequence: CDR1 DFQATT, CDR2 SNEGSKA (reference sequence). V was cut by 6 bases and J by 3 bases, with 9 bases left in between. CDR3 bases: TGCAGTGCCCCCACTCGCTACGAGCAGTACTTC. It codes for CSAPTRYEQYF.

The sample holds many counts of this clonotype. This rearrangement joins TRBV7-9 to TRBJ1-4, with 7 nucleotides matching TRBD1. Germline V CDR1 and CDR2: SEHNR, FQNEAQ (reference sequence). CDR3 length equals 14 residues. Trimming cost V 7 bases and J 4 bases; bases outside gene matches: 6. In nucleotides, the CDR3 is TGTGCCAGCACCGCGGGACAGTTTAATGAAAAACTGTTTTTT. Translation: CASTAGQFNEKLFF.